This TCR beta chain was retrieved from a study of shared clonotypes between healthy human individuals. Germline assignment: CDR1 SGDLS and CDR2 YYNGEE. V lost 3 bases to trimming and J lost 10 bases; unmatched junction nucleotides: 5. This CDR3 is 13 amino acids long. TCRdb's copy holds only in-frame clones and misses some; the assay was immunoSEQ multiplex PCR. The repertoire holds more than 2 million clones, with around 95% as singletons. The receptor was isolated from a man younger than 30 in good health. The chain couples TRBV9 to TRBJ2-3, with 10 bases matching TRBD1. Material: naive CD4+ T cells sorted from blood. Subset here: CD45RA+ positively selected. DNA of the CDR3: TGTGCCAGCAGCGCCATGGGGACAGGGGCGCAGTATTTT. It encodes CASSAMGTGAQYF.